What follows is one TCR beta chain and its context. Authors' data handling: Amplifying reference gene primers gave estimates of nucleated cell counts. The method was immunoSEQ multiplex PCR; TCRdb's version includes in-frame clones alone and lacks a portion of them. The DNA gave D and trimming, while V, J and clone size come from that table. Found here are about 140,000 clones, roughly 89% of them singletons; the top ten hold 1.5% to 2%. This record belongs to a study of blood T cell repertoires in COVID-19. For the study at large: The United States, Italy and Spain supplied acute and convalescent COVID-19 samples. PBMCs, B-cell-depleted T cells, or T cells were the source of the cDNA or gDNA that made up the material.

Germline-derived CDR1 and CDR2 are KGHSH and LQKENI. CDR3 length: 13 amino acids. Between the trimmed V and J ends, which lost 3 bases and 5 bases, there was a span of 7 bases. The chain combines TRBV18 with TRBJ2-2; D is unresolved. Material: peripheral blood. This clonotype was obtained from a human donor in a cohort sampled during active COVID-19. This CDR3 is CASSPMETGELFF. CDR3 nucleotides: TGTGCCAGCTCACCGATGGAGACCGGGGAGCTGTTTTTT. The full variable domain, its missing parts supplied by reference TRBV18 and TRBJ2-2, is NAGVMQNPRHLVRRRGQEARLRCSPMKGHSHVYWYRQLPEEGLKFMVYLQKENIIDESGMPKERFSAEFPKEGPSILRIQQVVRGDSAAYFCASSPMETGELFFGEGSRLTVL.